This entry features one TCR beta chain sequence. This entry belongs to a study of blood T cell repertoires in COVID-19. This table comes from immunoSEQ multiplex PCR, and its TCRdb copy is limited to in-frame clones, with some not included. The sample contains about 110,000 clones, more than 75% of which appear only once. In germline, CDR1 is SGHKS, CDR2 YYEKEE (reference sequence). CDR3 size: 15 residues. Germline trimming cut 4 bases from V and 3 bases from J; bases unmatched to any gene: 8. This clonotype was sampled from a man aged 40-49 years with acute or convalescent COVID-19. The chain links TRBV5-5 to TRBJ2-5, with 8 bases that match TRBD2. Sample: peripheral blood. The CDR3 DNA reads TGTGCCAGCAGCATAACCGGGACTAGAGAAGAGACCCAGTACTTC. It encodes CASSITGTREETQYF.